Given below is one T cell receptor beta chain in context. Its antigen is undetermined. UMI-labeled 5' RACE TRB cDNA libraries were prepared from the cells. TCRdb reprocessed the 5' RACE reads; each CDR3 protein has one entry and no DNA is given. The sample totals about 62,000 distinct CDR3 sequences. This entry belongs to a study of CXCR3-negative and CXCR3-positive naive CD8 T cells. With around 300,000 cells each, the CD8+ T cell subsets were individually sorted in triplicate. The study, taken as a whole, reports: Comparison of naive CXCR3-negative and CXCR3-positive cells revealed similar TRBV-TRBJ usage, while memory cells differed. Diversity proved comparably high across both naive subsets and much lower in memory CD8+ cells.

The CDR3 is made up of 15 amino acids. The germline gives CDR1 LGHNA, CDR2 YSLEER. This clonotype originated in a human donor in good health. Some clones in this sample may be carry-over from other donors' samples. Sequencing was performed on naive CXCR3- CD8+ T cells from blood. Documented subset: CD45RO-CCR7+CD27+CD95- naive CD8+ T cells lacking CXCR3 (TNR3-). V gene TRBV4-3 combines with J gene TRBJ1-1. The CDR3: CASSLGTTLNTEAFF.